The 15 T cell receptor beta chains below all came from one sample that was sequenced in a study of blood T cell repertoires in COVID-19 (dated by TCRdb to the early 2020s). Libraries were constructed by the immunoSEQ multiplex PCR assay. Imported from immuneACCESS, the table was reduced by TCRdb to in-frame sequences with V and J called. These copies leave out some clones; in studies compared against another copy, an unresolved V gene accounts for under half, and the cause of the remainder is not known. Present in this sample are about 160,000 clones, roughly 83% of which were seen just once. Of the sample, 9.1% is held by the ten largest clones. The sample was peripheral blood. The receptors were sampled from a woman of 80 years or more with active or convalescent COVID-19.

CDR3 protein: CASSLGELYNEQFF. CDR3 sequence (DNA): TGCGCCAGCAGCTTAGGGGAACTTTACAATGAGCAGTTCTTC. This rearrangement joins TRBV5-1 to TRBJ2-1; possibly TRBD1 for D (5 bases). Germline V gene data show CDR1 as SGHRS and CDR2 as YFSETQ. This CDR3 is built from 14 residues. The V end lost 2 bases, the J end lost 4 bases, and 10 bases lay between the germline ends.

This rearrangement joins TRBV5-1 to TRBJ2-5; no clear D. V was trimmed by 1 base and J by 5 bases, leaving 9 bases between them. The germline gives CDR1 SGHRS, CDR2 YFSETQ. The CDR3 is 13 amino acids. The CDR3 DNA reads as TGCGCCAGCAGCTTGCTATCAAGTGAGACCCAGTACTTC. It yields the protein CASSLLSSETQYF.

The V gene is TRBV30, the J gene TRBJ1-2; D possibly corresponds to TRBD1 (6 bases). Trimming took 4 bases from V and 1 from J, leaving 10 bases between them. Germline V gene lookup returns CDR1 GTSNPN and CDR2 SVGIG (reference sequence). This CDR3 spans 13 amino acids. CDR3 sequence: CAWTMDSNYGYTF. The CDR3, as DNA: TGTGCCTGGACCATGGACAGTAACTATGGCTACACCTTC.

This rearrangement joins TRBV19 to TRBJ1-6; TRBD1 is a possible D gene (5 bases). The length of the CDR3 is 16 residues. Looked up from germline, CDR1 is LNHDA and CDR2 is SQIVND (reference sequence). V shed 9 bases and J shed 4 bases, with 19 bases lying between them. The CDR3 loop is CASQSTGGKYNSPLHF. Here the CDR3 DNA reads TGTGCCAGCCAAAGTACAGGCGGGAAATATAATTCACCCCTCCACTTT. Variable domain in full (rest from reference TRBV19 and TRBJ1-6): DGGITQSPKYLFRKEGQNVTLSCEQNLNHDAMYWYRQDPGQGLRLIYYSQIVNDFQKGDIAEGYSVSREKKESFPLTVTSAQKNPTAFYLCASQSTGGKYNSPLHFGNGTRLTVT.

The chain joins TRBV2 to TRBJ1-4; TRBD1 matches 10 bases. V lost 4 bases and J lost 6; bases outside the gene matches: 2. Germline CDR1 and CDR2: SNHLY and FYNNEI. There are 14 residues in the CDR3. The CDR3 spells CASSVGTGDEKLFF. The CDR3 DNA is TGTGCCAGCAGTGTAGGGACAGGGGATGAAAAACTGTTTTTT.

CDR3 DNA: TGTGCCAGCAGCAAAGATACACACGAAAGAATGAACACTGAAGCTTTCTTT. This codes for CASSKDTHERMNTEAFF. V gene TRBV21-1 combines with J gene TRBJ1-1; the DNA was not compared with TRBD1, the D call given in the table. TRBV21-1 counts as a pseudogene. The CDR3 extends over 17 amino acids.

The rearrangement uses TRBV27 and TRBJ1-4; D perhaps matches TRBD1 (5 bases). Germline CDR1 reads MNHEY; CDR2 reads SMNVEV (reference sequence). The CDR3 has 15 amino acids. V was trimmed by 0 bases and J by 3 bases, leaving 8 bases between them. CDR3 region: CASSLSKGSNEKLFF. The CDR3 DNA sequence: TGTGCCAGCAGTTTATCCAAGGGGTCTAATGAAAAACTGTTTTTT.

The chain carries TRBV6-2 or TRBV6-3 and TRBJ2-3; D is possibly TRBD2 (6 bases). The CDR3 runs 17 residues. Trimming took 2 bases from V and 2 from J, leaving 17 bases between them. The germline V gene has CDR1 MNHEY and CDR2 SVGEGT. CDR3 region: CASSYGVLAGPTDTQYF. The CDR3, as DNA: TGTGCCAGCAGTTACGGGGTGTTGGCGGGACCCACAGATACGCAGTATTTT.

This rearrangement joins TRBV19 to TRBJ1-1; a possible D gene is TRBD1 (5 bases). This CDR3 has 14 residues. Germline values: CDR1 LNHDA, CDR2 SQIVND (reference sequence). Trimming removed 4 bases from V and 0 bases from J, with 9 bases in between. The CDR3 bases are TGTGCCAGTAGTAACCAGGGAATGAACACTGAAGCTTTCTTT. As protein: CASSNQGMNTEAFF.

A remark on this clone: The sample holds other DNA sequences that translate to the same CDR3. The chain has TRBV5-1 and TRBJ2-1, with TRBD2 matching 10 bases. The germline CDR1 and CDR2 sequences are SGHRS and YFSETQ. V was clipped by 0 bases and J by 4 bases; unmatched bases: 1. The CDR3 is 15 amino acids. CDR3 DNA: TGCGCCAGCAGCTTGGCTAGCGGGGGATACAATGAGCAGTTCTTC. Translated, it gives CASSLASGGYNEQFF.

The gene calls are TRBV28 and TRBJ2-3, with 11 bases matching TRBD2. The germline V gene encodes CDR1 MDHEN and CDR2 SYDVKM. The CDR3 covers 14 residues. With V trimmed by 6 bases and J by 9 bases, 8 bases remained unmatched. CDR3 sequence: CASRLAGGGVTQYF. CDR3 coding DNA: TGTGCCAGCAGGCTAGCGGGGGGCGGGGTGACGCAGTATTTT.

The chain joins TRBV6-6 to TRBJ1-1; D remains ambiguous. The V end lost 2 bases, the J end lost 0 bases, and 4 bases lay between the germline ends. The CDR3 totals 13 residues. CDR1 and CDR2 (germline): MNHNY, SVGAGI (reference sequence). The CDR3 DNA reads as TGTGCCAGCAGTTACGTCGTGAACACTGAAGCTTTCTTT. Translation: CASSYVVNTEAFF.

This chain connects TRBV27 to TRBJ1-1; 12 bases align to TRBD1. V was clipped by 6 bases and J by 6 bases; unmatched bases: 8. CDR3 length equals 15 residues. Germline CDR1 MNHEY, CDR2 SMNVEV (reference sequence). This CDR3 reads CASRDRDRGRAEAFF. The DNA for the CDR3 is TGTGCCAGCAGGGACAGGGACAGGGGGCGCGCTGAAGCTTTCTTT.

This clone ranks as large. The V gene is TRBV6-2 or TRBV6-3, the J gene TRBJ2-3; 8 bases fit TRBD2. CDR3 size: 14 residues. Trimming cost V 2 bases and J 4 bases; bases outside gene matches: 2. The germline V gene encodes CDR1 MNHEY and CDR2 SVGEGT. The CDR3 region has the DNA TGTGCCAGCAGTTACGGGCGGGGGGCAGATACGCAGTATTTT. Protein: CASSYGRGADTQYF.

The V gene is TRBV9, the J gene TRBJ2-7, with 7 positions matching TRBD1. V lost 4 bases to trimming and J lost 0 bases; unmatched junction nucleotides: 4. Per germline, CDR1 SGDLS and CDR2 YYNGEE. The CDR3 is 14 residues long. The CDR3 here is CASSPGTVSYEQYF. The CDR3 region has the DNA TGTGCCAGCAGCCCTGGGACAGTCTCCTACGAGCAGTACTTC. Variable domain in full (rest from reference TRBV9 and TRBJ2-7): DSGVTQTPKHLITATGQRVTLRCSPRSGDLSVYWYQQSLDQGLQFLIQYYNGEERAKGNILERFSAQQFPDLHSELNLSSLELGDSALYFCASSPGTVSYEQYFGPGTRLTVT.